This T cell receptor (beta chain) appears in the sequencing data of a study of blood T cell repertoires in COVID-19. For the study at large: Some COVID-19 samples were acute and others convalescent; all came from the United States, Italy and Spain. PBMCs, B-cell-depleted T cells, or T cells were the source of the cDNA or gDNA that made up the material.

CDR1 MNHEY and CDR2 SMNVEV come from the germline V gene (reference sequence). This CDR3 has 14 residues. J was trimmed by 9 bases and V by 7 bases; bases with no gene match: 9. How the authors handled the data: Reference gene primers were amplified, and this amplification served to estimate nucleated cell counts. Libraries were prepared by immunoSEQ multiplex PCR; TCRdb keeps only in-frame clonotypes and omits some of them. Clone size and V and J calls were adopted from that table, with D and trimming inferred from the DNA. The sample has a few hundred thousand clones, roughly 88% seen once. The rearrangement uses TRBV27 and TRBJ2-1; 10 nucleotides agree with TRBD2. This receptor was taken from a human donor in a cohort sampled during active COVID-19. Specimen: peripheral blood. The CDR3 nucleotides read TGTGCCAGCACTAGCGGGAGCCAGTACCGTGAGCAGTTCTTC. Translated: CASTSGSQYREQFF.